These T cell receptor beta chains were read from a single sample in a study of cytomegalovirus exposure and HLA in healthy donors. Here immunoSEQ multiplex PCR was the method, and the copy in TCRdb shows in-frame clones only, minus some. The sample contains about 120,000 clones, 9.5% of which appear only once. The sequencing input was PBMCs. These receptors all stem from a man aged 25-45 years in good health and CMV-seronegative. Both conserved end residues are part of each CDR3. A D gene is named only where the DNA matches it firmly. Clone sizes are given selectively: once, few, many, or a class where the clone is expanded.

V,D,J,size,CDR3,DNA
TRBV6-5,TRBD1,TRBJ1-1,few,CASSYRTGGVWTEAFF,TGTGCCAGCAGTTACCGGACAGGGGGCGTTTGGACTGAAGCTTTCTTT
TRBV10-3,-,TRBJ2-7,-,CAISQRAPYEQYF,TGTGCCATCAGTCAGAGGGCCCCCTACGAGCAGTACTTC
TRBV18,-,TRBJ2-1,-,CASSPPDSNNEQFF,TGTGCCAGCTCACCGCCGGACAGTAACAATGAGCAGTTCTTC
TRBV4-2,-,TRBJ1-6,-,CASSEERQSPLHF,TGTGCCAGCAGCGAAGAGAGGCAGTCACCCCTCCACTTT
TRBV9,TRBD2,TRBJ2-7,-,CASQTPGLAGGNYEQYF,TGTGCCAGCCAAACACCGGGACTAGCGGGGGGGAACTACGAGCAGTACTTC
TRBV7-2,-,TRBJ2-2,few,CASSPLSGASRTGELFF,TGTGCCAGCAGCCCACTCAGTGGGGCCTCCAGGACCGGGGAGCTGTTTTTT
TRBV2,TRBD1,TRBJ2-7,-,CASSGQGSSYEQYF,TGTGCCAGCAGCGGACAGGGAAGTTCCTACGAGCAGTACTTC
TRBV11-2,-,TRBJ2-1,once,CASSLGTAGEQFF,TGTGCCAGCAGCTTAGGGACAGCCGGAGAGCAGTTCTTC
TRBV19,-,TRBJ2-1,-,CASSRGRTDNEQFF,TGTGCCAGTAGCCGTGGGAGAACCGACAATGAGCAGTTCTTC
TRBV19,-,TRBJ1-3,few,CASIGGWRSSGNTIYF,TGTGCCAGTATTGGGGGCTGGAGGAGCTCTGGAAACACCATATATTTT
TRBV5-1,TRBD1,TRBJ2-7,-,CASSVDRVYEQYF,TGCGCCAGCAGCGTAGACAGGGTTTACGAGCAGTACTTC
TRBV2,TRBD1,TRBJ1-5,few,CASSERGRSNQPQHF,TGTGCCAGCAGTGAGAGGGGGCGGAGCAATCAGCCCCAGCATTTT
TRBV6-1,TRBD1,TRBJ2-7,few,CASTRTGTGAEQYF,TGTGCCAGCACCCGAACCGGGACAGGGGCCGAGCAGTACTTC
TRBV7-2,-,TRBJ1-1,few,CASSLFGQSNTEAFF,TGTGCCAGCAGCCTCTTCGGACAGTCGAACACTGAAGCTTTCTTT
TRBV19,-,TRBJ1-1,-,CASSSTENTEAFF,TGTGCCAGTAGTAGCACAGAGAACACTGAAGCTTTCTTT
TRBV29-1,TRBD1,TRBJ2-5,-,CSVGRDREETQYF,TGCAGCGTAGGCCGGGACAGGGAAGAGACCCAGTACTTC
TRBV4-3,-,TRBJ2-1,few,CASSQWGEAGEQFF,TGCGCCAGCAGCCAATGGGGGGAGGCGGGTGAGCAGTTCTTC
TRBV7-2,TRBD1,TRBJ1-5,-,CASSVTRGGNQPQHF,TGTGCCAGCAGCGTGACCAGGGGGGGCAATCAGCCCCAGCATTTT
TRBV7-9,TRBD2,TRBJ2-1,-,CASSLGLAGDPLYFNEQFF,TGTGCCAGCAGCTTAGGGCTAGCGGGAGATCCCTTGTACTTCAATGAGCAGTTCTTC
TRBV27,-,TRBJ2-7,-,CASSGETYEQYF,TGTGCCAGCAGTGGGGAGACCTACGAGCAGTACTTC
TRBV5-1,TRBD1,TRBJ1-1,-,CASTAGTGGTEAFF,TGCGCCAGCACAGCCGGGACAGGGGGCACTGAAGCTTTCTTT
TRBV2,-,TRBJ2-7,-,CASSVGAGYEQYF,TGTGCCAGCTCGGTAGGGGCGGGATACGAGCAGTACTTC
TRBV19,TRBD2,TRBJ2-7,-,CATRVSSGASYEQYF,TGTGCCACCCGAGTTTCTAGCGGGGCCTCCTACGAGCAGTACTTC
TRBV6-1,TRBD1,TRBJ2-7,-,CASSDPRGLSYEQYF,TGTGCCAGCAGTGACCCCAGGGGGCTCTCCTACGAGCAGTACTTC
TRBV30,TRBD1,TRBJ1-5,few,CAWSPSMTGGRQPQHF,TGTGCCTGGAGTCCTTCGATGACAGGGGGCCGTCAGCCCCAGCATTTT
TRBV6-5,-,TRBJ1-5,-,CASSNLQGSGQPQHF,TGTGCCAGCAGTAACCTACAGGGATCAGGTCAGCCCCAGCATTTT
TRBV14,TRBD2,TRBJ2-1,-,CASSRGLAGPTYNEQFF,TGTGCCAGCAGCCGCGGTCTAGCGGGGCCTACCTACAATGAGCAGTTCTTC
TRBV5-1,TRBD2,TRBJ2-5,few,CASSYSAVREGGETQYF,TGCGCCAGCAGCTACTCCGCGGTGCGGGAGGGAGGGGAGACCCAGTACTTC
TRBV4-3,-,TRBJ1-1,-,CASSQDPRGSGGSHTEAFF,TGCGCCAGCAGCCAAGATCCAAGGGGTAGTGGTGGTTCTCACACTGAAGCTTTCTTT
TRBV29-1,TRBD2,TRBJ2-1,few,CSVARLAGGEQFF,TGCAGCGTTGCCCGGCTAGCGGGGGGTGAGCAGTTCTTC
TRBV30,-,TRBJ2-5,few,CAWSPPRVRKTQYF,TGTGCCTGGAGTCCCCCCCGGGTACGGAAGACCCAGTACTTC
TRBV9,-,TRBJ2-3,-,CASSQLPGTDTQYF,TGTGCCAGCAGCCAGCTGCCAGGGACAGATACGCAGTATTTT
TRBV5-6,TRBD1,TRBJ2-7,-,CASSWDRDYEQYF,TGTGCCAGCAGCTGGGACAGGGACTACGAGCAGTACTTC
TRBV7-9,TRBD1,TRBJ1-1,few,CASSSTGAPGSEAFF,TGTGCCAGCAGCTCGACAGGGGCACCGGGTAGTGAAGCTTTCTTT
TRBV10-3,TRBD2,TRBJ2-1,few,CAISESLAGDEQFF,TGTGCCATCAGTGAGTCACTTGCGGGAGATGAGCAGTTCTTC
TRBV10-1,-,TRBJ2-2,few,CASTQAGVTGELFF,TGCGCCAGCACCCAGGCAGGGGTGACCGGGGAGCTGTTTTTT
TRBV6-1,TRBD2,TRBJ2-1,many,CASSETSGSYNEQFF,TGTGCCAGCAGTGAAACTAGCGGGAGCTACAATGAGCAGTTCTTC
TRBV4-3,-,TRBJ1-6,few,CASSQVSQGLGSYNSPLHF,TGCGCCAGCAGCCAAGTTTCTCAGGGGCTAGGGTCCTATAATTCACCCCTCCACTTT
TRBV2,-,TRBJ1-4,few,CASRVSATNEKLFF,TGTGCCAGCAGGGTGAGCGCAACTAATGAAAAACTGTTTTTT
TRBV7-9,TRBD2,TRBJ2-3,-,CASSLVGSGEWQYF,TGTGCCAGCAGCTTAGTCGGGAGCGGGGAATGGCAGTATTTT
TRBV30,-,TRBJ1-3,few,CAWSKGASGNTIYF,TGTGCCTGGAGTAAAGGGGCGTCGGGAAACACCATATATTTT
TRBV29-1,-,TRBJ2-2,few,CSVEVSGDPRELFF,TGCAGCGTTGAAGTTTCGGGTGACCCCCGGGAGCTGTTTTTT
TRBV5-1,TRBD2,TRBJ2-5,few,CASSLFPSSGGEETQYF,TGCGCCAGCAGCTTGTTCCCGTCCAGCGGGGGGGAAGAGACCCAGTACTTC
TRBV5-4,TRBD2,TRBJ2-7,few,CASSVWVEDSGSYEQYF,TGTGCCAGCTCCGTATGGGTGGAAGATAGCGGGTCCTACGAGCAGTACTTC
TRBV28,TRBD2,TRBJ2-1,-,CASRPPGLARYNEQFF,TGTGCCAGCAGACCCCCGGGACTAGCGCGTTACAATGAGCAGTTCTTC
TRBV11-3,-,TRBJ2-3,few,CASSLDLLMGGGTDTQYF,TGTGCCAGCAGCTTAGATCTTTTGATGGGGGGAGGCACAGATACGCAGTATTTT
TRBV7-9,-,TRBJ1-5,-,CASSDQGGSNQPQHF,TGTGCCAGCAGCGACCAGGGCGGCAGCAATCAGCCCCAGCATTTT